This T cell receptor (beta chain) was found in a study of cytomegalovirus exposure and HLA in healthy donors. General observations from the study: Sequencing likely caused a cluster of highly shared sequence variants. After further analysis at a later stage, around 17,000 TCR beta sequences were associated with HLA alleles at 0.05 false discovery rate. An analysis that came later showed most CMV-associated TCR beta chains appearing HLA-restricted.

About this clone: The antigen is not known.

The PCR contained 60 Vbeta and 13 Jbeta primers. Original processing notes: In a later analysis, approximately 80 million unique TCR beta chains included roughly 11 million shared by two or more donors. Assay used: immunoSEQ multiplex PCR; TCRdb lists only in-frame clones, some missing. The V and J calls and the clone size are those of that table, but D and trimming were determined from the DNA. The data contain under 200,000 clones, 68% of them seen just once; the ten biggest clones take up less than 3%. What was sequenced was PBMCs. The source is a middle-aged woman in good health and CMV-seropositive.

The CDR3 reads CASSRQAIASTDTQYF. The DNA for the CDR3 is TGTGCCAGCAGCCGGCAAGCGATAGCTAGCACAGATACGCAGTATTTT. The gene calls are TRBV7-2 and TRBJ2-3; the D is unclear. The CDR3 runs 16 residues. Trimming pared 5 bases from V and 0 bases from J, leaving 15 bases between. CDR1 and CDR2 from the germline V gene are SGHTA and FQGNSA.